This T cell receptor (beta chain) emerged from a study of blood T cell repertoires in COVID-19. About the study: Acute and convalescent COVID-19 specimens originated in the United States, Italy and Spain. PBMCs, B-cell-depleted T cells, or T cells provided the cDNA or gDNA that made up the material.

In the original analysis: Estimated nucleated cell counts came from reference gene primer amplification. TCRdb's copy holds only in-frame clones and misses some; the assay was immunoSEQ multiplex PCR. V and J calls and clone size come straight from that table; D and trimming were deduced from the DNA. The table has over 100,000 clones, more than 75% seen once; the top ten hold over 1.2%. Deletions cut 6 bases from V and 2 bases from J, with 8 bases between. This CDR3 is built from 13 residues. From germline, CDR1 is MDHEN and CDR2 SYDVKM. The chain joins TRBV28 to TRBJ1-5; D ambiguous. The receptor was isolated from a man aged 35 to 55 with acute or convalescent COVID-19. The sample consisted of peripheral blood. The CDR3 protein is CASRNSGNQPQHF. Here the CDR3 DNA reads TGTGCCAGCAGGAACAGTGGCAATCAGCCCCAGCATTTT.